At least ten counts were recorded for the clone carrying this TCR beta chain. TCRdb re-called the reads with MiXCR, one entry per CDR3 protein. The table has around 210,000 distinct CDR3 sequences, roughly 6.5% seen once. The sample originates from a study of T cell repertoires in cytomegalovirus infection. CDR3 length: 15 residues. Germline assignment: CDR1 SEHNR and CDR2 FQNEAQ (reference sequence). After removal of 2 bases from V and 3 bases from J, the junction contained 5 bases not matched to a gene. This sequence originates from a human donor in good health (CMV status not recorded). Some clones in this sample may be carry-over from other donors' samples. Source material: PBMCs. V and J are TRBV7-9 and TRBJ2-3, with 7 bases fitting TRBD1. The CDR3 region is CASSLKGAETDTQYF. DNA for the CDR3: TGTGCCAGCAGCTTAAAGGGGGCGGAAACAGATACGCAGTATTTT.